Presented here are 12 T cell receptor beta chains from one specimen sequenced in a study of blood T cells in healthy people across ages. The second PCR ran roughly 6 to 11 cycles with a sample-barcoded 5' primer and J-beta primers. From the 5' RACE reads, TCRdb called clonotypes with MiXCR, one entry per CDR3 protein. Of about 800,000 distinct CDR3 sequences in the sample, about 62% are singletons; the top ten hold 20% to 25%. The sequenced sample consisted of blood. Receptors originate from a man between 25 and 39 years old in good health.

In nucleotides, the CDR3 is TGTGCCAGCAGTCTCGTTTCGGGGACAGAACTTATCACAGATACGCAGTATTTT. Translation: CASSLVSGTELITDTQYF. The genes are TRBV27 and TRBJ2-3; 7 bases match TRBD1. The CDR3 contains 18 residues. Trimming took 5 bases from V and 2 from J; bases not matched to a gene: 16. Germline CDR1 and CDR2: MNHEY and SMNVEV (reference sequence).

The rearrangement joins TRBV29-1 to TRBJ2-4; maybe TRBD2 (5 bases). Germline V gene data show CDR1 as SQVTM and CDR2 as ANQGSEA. This CDR3 has 12 amino acids. V was trimmed by 4 bases and J by 6 bases, leaving 10 bases between them. Here the CDR3 DNA reads TGCAGCGTTGGGTCAGAGGGAAACATTCAGTACTTC. It yields the protein CSVGSEGNIQYF.

The sample holds a few counts of this clonotype. The rearrangement joins TRBV27 to TRBJ2-1; D call uncertain. Deletions cut 0 bases from V and 2 bases from J, with 8 bases between. The length of the CDR3 is 15 residues. CDR1 and CDR2 from the germline V gene are MNHEY and SMNVEV (reference sequence). DNA of the CDR3: TGTGCCAGCAGTTTATCGATAAACCCCTACAATGAGCAGTTCTTC. It is translated as CASSLSINPYNEQFF.

The chain joins TRBV19 to TRBJ2-4; the match to TRBD2 covers 10 bases. The tail of the sequence fits TRBJ2-7 better, so the J call may be wrong. The CDR3 consists of 17 residues. Germline V gene data show CDR1 as LNHDA and CDR2 as SQIVND (reference sequence). The CDR3 region is CASSISSPGLAMYEQYF. The CDR3 DNA is TGTGCCAGTAGTATTTCAAGCCCGGGACTAGCGATGTACGAGCAGTACTTC.

This clonotype occurred many times. Just one base apart from a much larger clone, this may be a read error. The chain links TRBV6-2 or TRBV6-3 to TRBJ2-7; D not resolved. This CDR3 is built from 11 residues. The germline V gene encodes CDR1 MNHEY and CDR2 SVGEGT. V was clipped by 6 bases and J by 0 bases, with 3 bases between them. CDR3 bases: TGTGCCAGCAGCCACTCCTACGAGCAGTACTTC. Encoded protein: CASSHSYEQYF.

Only a few counts were recorded for this clonotype. The chain recombines TRBV6-1 with TRBJ2-7, with D perhaps TRBD1 (6 bases). The CDR3 is made up of 15 amino acids. The germline V and J ends were trimmed by 1 base and 3 bases, with 13 bases remaining between them. Germline V gene sequence: CDR1 MNHNS, CDR2 SASEGT. CDR3 sequence (DNA): TGTGCCAGCAGTGAAGTCGGGACATACAACTACGAGCAGTACTTC. It is translated as CASSEVGTYNYEQYF.

The chain recombines TRBV4-1 with TRBJ1-4; a possible D gene is TRBD1 (5 bases). From germline, CDR1 is MGHRA and CDR2 YSYEKL. V was cut by 1 base and J by 8 bases, with 14 bases left in between. The CDR3 runs 15 residues. The CDR3 bases are TGCGCCAGCAGCCAAGCTACATCGTGGGGGGAAAAACTGTTTTTT. Translated, it gives CASSQATSWGEKLFF.

The chain has TRBV15 and TRBJ2-3; unclear D gene. CDR3 length: 15 residues. Germline V CDR1 and CDR2: LNHNV, YYDKDF (reference sequence). V was shortened by 0 bases and J by 2 bases, with 9 bases between the two germline ends. CDR3 bases: TGTGCCACCAGCAGAGACGCAGGCTACACAGATACGCAGTATTTT. Protein sequence: CATSRDAGYTDTQYF.

This chain connects TRBV6-2 or TRBV6-3 to TRBJ2-1; D is perhaps TRBD2 (5 bases). Trimming cost V 6 bases and J 15 bases, with 24 bases left between them. Germline CDR1 reads MNHEY; CDR2 reads SVGEGT. The length of the CDR3 is 14 residues. The CDR3 sequence is CASRAGSSQTPPFF. In DNA, the CDR3 is TGTGCCAGCAGGGCCGGGTCTAGCCAAACCCCCCCGTTCTTC.

V is TRBV7-9 and J is TRBJ1-1; no clear D gene. The V and J ends lost 3 bases and 1 base respectively, with 9 bases between them. The CDR3 spans 14 residues. Germline CDR1 SEHNR, CDR2 FQNEAQ (reference sequence). The CDR3 nucleotides are TGTGCCAGCAGCTTTCAGCCGAGGAACACTGAAGCTTTCTTT. It codes for CASSFQPRNTEAFF.

This chain connects TRBV27 to TRBJ2-7, with TRBD2 as a possible D gene (5 bases). V dropped 2 bases and J dropped 2 bases, with 16 bases sitting between them. This CDR3 is built from 16 residues. Germline values: CDR1 MNHEY, CDR2 SMNVEV (reference sequence). The CDR3 DNA sequence: TGTGCCAGCAGTTTAAACAGAGGGATAGTACCCTACGAGCAGTACTTC. The encoded protein is CASSLNRGIVPYEQYF.

This clonotype was picked up many times. The chain has TRBV20-1 and TRBJ2-2; TRBD1 aligns across 9 bases. This CDR3 is 16 amino acids long. Trimming removed 0 bases from V and 0 bases from J; junction bases left unmatched: 2. Germline assignment: CDR1 DFQATT and CDR2 SNEGSKA (reference sequence). This CDR3 reads CSARETGGPNTGELFF. The CDR3 DNA follows: TGCAGTGCTAGAGAAACAGGGGGCCCGAACACCGGGGAGCTGTTTTTT.